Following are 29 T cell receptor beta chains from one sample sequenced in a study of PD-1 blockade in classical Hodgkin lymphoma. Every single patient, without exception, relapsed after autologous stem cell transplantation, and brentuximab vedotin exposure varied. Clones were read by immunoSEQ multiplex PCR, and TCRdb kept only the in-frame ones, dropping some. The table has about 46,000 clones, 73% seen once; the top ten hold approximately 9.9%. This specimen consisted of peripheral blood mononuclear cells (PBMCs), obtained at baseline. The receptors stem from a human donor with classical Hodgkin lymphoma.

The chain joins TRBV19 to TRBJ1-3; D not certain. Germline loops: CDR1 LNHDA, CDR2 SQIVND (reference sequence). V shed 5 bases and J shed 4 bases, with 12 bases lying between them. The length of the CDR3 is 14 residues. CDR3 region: CASSRGDQGNTIYF. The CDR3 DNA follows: TGTGCCAGTAGTCGGGGAGATCAAGGAAACACCATATATTTT.

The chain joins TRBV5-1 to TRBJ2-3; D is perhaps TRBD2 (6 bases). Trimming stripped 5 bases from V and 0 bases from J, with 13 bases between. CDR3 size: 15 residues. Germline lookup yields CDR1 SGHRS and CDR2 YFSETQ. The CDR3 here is CASRDDSGSTDTQYF. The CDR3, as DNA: TGCGCCAGCAGGGATGACAGCGGGAGCACAGATACGCAGTATTTT. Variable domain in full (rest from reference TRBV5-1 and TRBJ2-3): KAGVTQTPRYLIKTRGQQVTLSCSPISGHRSVSWYQQTPGQGLQFLFEYFSETQRNKGNFPGRFSGRQFSNSRSEMNVSTLELGDSALYLCASRDDSGSTDTQYFGPGTRLTVL.

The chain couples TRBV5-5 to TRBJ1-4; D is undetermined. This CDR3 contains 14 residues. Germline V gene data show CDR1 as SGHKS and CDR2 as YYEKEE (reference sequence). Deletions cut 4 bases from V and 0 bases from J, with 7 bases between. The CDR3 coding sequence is TGTGCCAGCAGCACCCCTGCAACTAATGAAAAACTGTTTTTT. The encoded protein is CASSTPATNEKLFF.

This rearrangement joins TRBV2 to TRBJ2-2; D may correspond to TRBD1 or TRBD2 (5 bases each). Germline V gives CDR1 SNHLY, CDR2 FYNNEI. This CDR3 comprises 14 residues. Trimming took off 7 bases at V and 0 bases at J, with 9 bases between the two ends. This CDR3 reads CASMWDANTGELFF. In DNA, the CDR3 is TGTGCCAGCATGTGGGACGCGAACACCGGGGAGCTGTTTTTT. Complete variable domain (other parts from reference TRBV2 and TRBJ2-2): EPEVTQTPSHQVTQMGQEVILRCVPISNHLYFYWYRQILGQKVEFLVSFYNNEISEKSEIFDDQFSVERPDGSNFTLKIRSTKLEDSAMYFCASMWDANTGELFFGEGSRLTVL.

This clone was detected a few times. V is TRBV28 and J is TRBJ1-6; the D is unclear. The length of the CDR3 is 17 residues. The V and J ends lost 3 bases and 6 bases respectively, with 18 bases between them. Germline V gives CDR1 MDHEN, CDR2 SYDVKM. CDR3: CASSFSPLTKGNSPLHF. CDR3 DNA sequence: TGTGCCAGCAGTTTTTCCCCTTTAACAAAGGGTAATTCACCCCTCCACTTT.

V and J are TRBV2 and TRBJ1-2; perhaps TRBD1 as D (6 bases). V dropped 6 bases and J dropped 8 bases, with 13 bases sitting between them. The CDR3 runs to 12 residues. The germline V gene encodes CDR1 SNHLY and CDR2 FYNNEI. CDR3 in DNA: TGTGCCAGCAGATCAGGGGTACGGGGCTACACCTTC. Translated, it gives CASRSGVRGYTF.

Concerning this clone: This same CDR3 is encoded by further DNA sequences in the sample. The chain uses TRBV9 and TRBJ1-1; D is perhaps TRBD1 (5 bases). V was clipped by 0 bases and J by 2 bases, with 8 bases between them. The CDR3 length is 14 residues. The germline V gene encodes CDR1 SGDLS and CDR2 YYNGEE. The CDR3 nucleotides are TGTGCCAGCAGCGTAGAAGGGGATAACACTGAAGCTTTCTTT. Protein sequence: CASSVEGDNTEAFF.

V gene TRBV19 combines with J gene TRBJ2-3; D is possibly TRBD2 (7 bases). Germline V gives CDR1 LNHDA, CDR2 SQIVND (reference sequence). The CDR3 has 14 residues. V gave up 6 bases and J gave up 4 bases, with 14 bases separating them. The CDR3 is CASRGASGPDTQYF. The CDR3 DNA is TGTGCCAGTAGGGGGGCTAGCGGACCAGATACGCAGTATTTT. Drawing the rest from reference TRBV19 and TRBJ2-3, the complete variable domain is DGGITQSPKYLFRKEGQNVTLSCEQNLNHDAMYWYRQDPGQGLRLIYYSQIVNDFQKGDIAEGYSVSREKKESFPLTVTSAQKNPTAFYLCASRGASGPDTQYFGPGTRLTVL.

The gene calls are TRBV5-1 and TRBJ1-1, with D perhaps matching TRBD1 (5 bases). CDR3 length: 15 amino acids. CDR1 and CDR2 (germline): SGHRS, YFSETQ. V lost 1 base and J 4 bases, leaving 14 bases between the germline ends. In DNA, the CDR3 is TGCGCCAGCAGCTTGAAGGGGACGGGGAGCACTGAAGCTTTCTTT. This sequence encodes CASSLKGTGSTEAFF.

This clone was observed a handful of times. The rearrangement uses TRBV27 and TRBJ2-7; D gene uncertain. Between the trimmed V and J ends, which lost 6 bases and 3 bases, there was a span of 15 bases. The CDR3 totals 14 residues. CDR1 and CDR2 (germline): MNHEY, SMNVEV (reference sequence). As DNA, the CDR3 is TGTGCCAGCAGCCCGCTGGCGGAATACTACGAGCAGTACTTC. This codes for CASSPLAEYYEQYF.

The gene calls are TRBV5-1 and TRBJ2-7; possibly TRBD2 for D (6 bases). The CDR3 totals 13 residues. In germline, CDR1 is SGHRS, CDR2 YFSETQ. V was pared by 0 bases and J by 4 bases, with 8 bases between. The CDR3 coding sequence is TGCGCCAGCAGCTTGGGGGGACTGTACGAGCAGTACTTC. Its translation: CASSLGGLYEQYF. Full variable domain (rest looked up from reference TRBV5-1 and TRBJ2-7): KAGVTQTPRYLIKTRGQQVTLSCSPISGHRSVSWYQQTPGQGLQFLFEYFSETQRNKGNFPGRFSGRQFSNSRSEMNVSTLELGDSALYLCASSLGGLYEQYFGPGTRLTVT.

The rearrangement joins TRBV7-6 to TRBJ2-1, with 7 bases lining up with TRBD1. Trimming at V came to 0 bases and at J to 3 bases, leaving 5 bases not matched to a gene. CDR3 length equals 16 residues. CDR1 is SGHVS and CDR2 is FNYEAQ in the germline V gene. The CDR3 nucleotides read TGTGCCAGCAGCTTAGCGTCGGCAGGGGGCTACAATGAGCAGTTCTTC. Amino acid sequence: CASSLASAGGYNEQFF.

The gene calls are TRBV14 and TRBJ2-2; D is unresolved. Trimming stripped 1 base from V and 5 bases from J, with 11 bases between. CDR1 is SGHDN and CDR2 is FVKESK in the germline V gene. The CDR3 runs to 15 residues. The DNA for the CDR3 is TGTGCCAGCAGCCAAGTCTCCTCTATAACCGGGGAGCTGTTTTTT. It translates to CASSQVSSITGELFF. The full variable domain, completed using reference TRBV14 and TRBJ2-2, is EAGVTQFPSHSVIEKGQTVTLRCDPISGHDNLYWYRRVMGKEIKFLLHFVKESKQDESGMPNNRFLAERTGGTYSTLKVQPAELEDSGVYFCASSQVSSITGELFFGEGSRLTVL.

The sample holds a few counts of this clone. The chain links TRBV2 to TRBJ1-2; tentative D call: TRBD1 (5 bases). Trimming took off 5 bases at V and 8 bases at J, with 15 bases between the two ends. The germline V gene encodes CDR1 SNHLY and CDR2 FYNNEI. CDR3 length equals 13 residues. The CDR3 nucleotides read TGTGCCAGCAGTCCCGGGGGGAGGGAGGGCTACACCTTC. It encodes CASSPGGREGYTF.

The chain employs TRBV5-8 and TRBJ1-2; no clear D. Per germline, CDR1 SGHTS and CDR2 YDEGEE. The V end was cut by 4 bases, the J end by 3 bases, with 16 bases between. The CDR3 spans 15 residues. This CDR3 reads CASSPILGRYYGYTF. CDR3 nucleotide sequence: TGTGCCAGCAGCCCCATCTTGGGGAGGTACTATGGCTACACCTTC. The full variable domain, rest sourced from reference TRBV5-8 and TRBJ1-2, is EAGVTQSPTHLIKTRGQQATLRCSPISGHTSVYWYQQALGLGLQFLLWYDEGEERNRGNFPPRFSGRQFPNYSSELNVNALELEDSALYLCASSPILGRYYGYTFGSGTRLTVV.

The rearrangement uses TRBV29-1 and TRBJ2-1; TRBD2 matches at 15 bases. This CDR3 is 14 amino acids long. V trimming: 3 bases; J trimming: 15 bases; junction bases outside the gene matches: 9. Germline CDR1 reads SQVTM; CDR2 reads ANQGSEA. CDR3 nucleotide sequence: TGCAGCGTTGACGCCGGGACTAGCGGGGGGAAGGGGTTCTTC. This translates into CSVDAGTSGGKGFF.

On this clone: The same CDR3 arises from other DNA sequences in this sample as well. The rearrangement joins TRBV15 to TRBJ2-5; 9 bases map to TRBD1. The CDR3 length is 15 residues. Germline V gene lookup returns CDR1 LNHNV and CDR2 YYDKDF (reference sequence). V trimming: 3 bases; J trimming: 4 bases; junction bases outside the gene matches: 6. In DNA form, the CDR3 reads TGTGCCACCAGCAGGGGGGCGACAGGGGGAGAGACCCAGTACTTC. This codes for CATSRGATGGETQYF.

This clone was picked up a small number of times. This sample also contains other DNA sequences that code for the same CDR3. CDR3 region: CASSLWPGETQYF. CDR3 coding DNA: TGTGCCAGCAGCTTATGGCCGGGAGAGACCCAGTACTTC. The chain combines TRBV11-2 with TRBJ2-5; D gene ambiguous. The CDR3 consists of 13 residues. V was cut by 2 bases and J by 4 bases, with 8 bases left in between. The germline V gene encodes CDR1 SGHAT and CDR2 FQNNGV.

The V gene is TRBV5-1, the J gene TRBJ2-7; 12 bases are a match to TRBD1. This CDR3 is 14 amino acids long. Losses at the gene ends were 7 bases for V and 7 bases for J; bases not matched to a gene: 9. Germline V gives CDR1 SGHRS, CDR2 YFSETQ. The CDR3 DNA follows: TGCGCCAGCTGGACGGGACAGGGGGCGCCTGAGCAGTACTTC. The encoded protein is CASWTGQGAPEQYF.

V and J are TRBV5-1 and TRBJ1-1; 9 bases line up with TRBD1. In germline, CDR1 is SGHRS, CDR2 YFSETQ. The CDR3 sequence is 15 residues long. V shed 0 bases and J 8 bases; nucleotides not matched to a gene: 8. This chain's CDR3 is CASSLEGQGMSEAFF. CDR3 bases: TGCGCCAGCAGCTTGGAGGGACAGGGTATGTCCGAAGCTTTCTTT.

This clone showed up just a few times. This CDR3 reads CASSVSGTGVYGYTF. The CDR3 DNA reads TGTGCCAGCAGCGTATCCGGGACAGGGGTGTATGGCTACACCTTC. V usage is TRBV5-8 and J usage is TRBJ1-2; 10 nucleotides align to TRBD1. V trimming: 4 bases; J trimming: 5 bases; junction bases outside the gene matches: 8. CDR1 and CDR2 from the germline V gene are SGHTS and YDEGEE. CDR3 length: 15 amino acids. Looking up the rest from reference TRBV5-8 and TRBJ1-2 gives the full variable domain: EAGVTQSPTHLIKTRGQQATLRCSPISGHTSVYWYQQALGLGLQFLLWYDEGEERNRGNFPPRFSGRQFPNYSSELNVNALELEDSALYLCASSVSGTGVYGYTFGSGTRLTVV.

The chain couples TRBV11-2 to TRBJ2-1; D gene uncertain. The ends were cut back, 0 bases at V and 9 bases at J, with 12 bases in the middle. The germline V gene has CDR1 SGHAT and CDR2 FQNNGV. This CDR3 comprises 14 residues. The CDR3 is CASSLDRVKSEQFF. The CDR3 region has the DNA TGTGCCAGCAGCTTAGATCGAGTTAAGAGTGAGCAGTTCTTC.

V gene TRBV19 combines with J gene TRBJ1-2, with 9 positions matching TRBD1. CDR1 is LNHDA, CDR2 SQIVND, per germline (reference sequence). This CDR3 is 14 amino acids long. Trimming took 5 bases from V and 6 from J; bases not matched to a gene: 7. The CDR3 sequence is CASSLRDRANGYTF. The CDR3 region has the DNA TGTGCCAGTAGTCTCCGGGACAGGGCGAATGGCTACACCTTC.

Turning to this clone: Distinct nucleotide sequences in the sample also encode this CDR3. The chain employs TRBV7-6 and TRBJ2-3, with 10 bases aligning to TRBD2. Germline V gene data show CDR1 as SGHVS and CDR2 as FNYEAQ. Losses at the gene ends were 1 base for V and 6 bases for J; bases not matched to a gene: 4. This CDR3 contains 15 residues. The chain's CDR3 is CASSLEAGGGDTQYF. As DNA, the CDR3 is TGTGCCAGCAGCTTAGAAGCGGGAGGGGGGGATACGCAGTATTTT.

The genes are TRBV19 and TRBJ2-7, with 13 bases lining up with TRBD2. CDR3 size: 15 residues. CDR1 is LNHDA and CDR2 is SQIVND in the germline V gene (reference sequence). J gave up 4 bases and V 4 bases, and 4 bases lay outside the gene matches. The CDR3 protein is CASSTGLAGAYEQYF. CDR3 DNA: TGTGCCAGTAGTACCGGACTAGCGGGAGCATACGAGCAGTACTTC.

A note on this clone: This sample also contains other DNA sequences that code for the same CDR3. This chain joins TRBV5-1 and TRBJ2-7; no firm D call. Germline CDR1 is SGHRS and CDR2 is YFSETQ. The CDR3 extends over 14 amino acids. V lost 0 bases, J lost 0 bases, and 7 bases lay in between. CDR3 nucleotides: TGCGCCAGCAGCTTGGAAGGCCACTCCTACGAGCAGTACTTC. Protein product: CASSLEGHSYEQYF.

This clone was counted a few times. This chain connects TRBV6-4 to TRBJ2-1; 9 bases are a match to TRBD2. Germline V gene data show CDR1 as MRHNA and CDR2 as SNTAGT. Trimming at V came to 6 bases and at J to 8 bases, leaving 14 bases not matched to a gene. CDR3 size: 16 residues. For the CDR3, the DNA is TGTGCCAGCAGCTCCCTTCGGTCTAGCGGGGCCTATGAGCAGTTCTTC. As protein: CASSSLRSSGAYEQFF.

CDR3 loop: CASNSGLNYGYTF. As DNA, the CDR3 is TGTGCCTCGAACTCGGGGCTTAACTATGGCTACACCTTC. This chain uses TRBV30 with TRBJ1-2; possible D gene TRBD1, 5 bases. Trimming pared 7 bases from V and 1 base from J, leaving 13 bases between. The CDR3 runs to 13 residues. The germline V gene has CDR1 GTSNPN and CDR2 SVGIG (reference sequence).

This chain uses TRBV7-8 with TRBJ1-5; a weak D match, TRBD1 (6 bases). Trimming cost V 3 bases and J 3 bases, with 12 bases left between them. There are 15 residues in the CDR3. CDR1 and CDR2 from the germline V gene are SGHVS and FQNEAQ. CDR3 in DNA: TGTGCCAGCAGCTTCGTGGACAGCCCCAATCAGCCCCAGCATTTT. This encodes CASSFVDSPNQPQHF.